This T cell receptor (beta chain) was found in a study of cytomegalovirus exposure and HLA in healthy donors (dated by TCRdb to 2016 to 2017). Context from the whole study: In an earlier analysis of several hundred of the donors, less than 350 Gb of sequence data and about 110 million unique TCR beta sequences from 180 million or so T cells were reported. On average, roughly 240,000 unique TCR beta nucleotide sequences were sequenced per donor among several hundred genotyped donors of the cohort, with about 19% of those sequences being non-productive. Four or five DR-DQ haplotypes were handled as single units for association and clustering, since linkage in the cohort was strong. Besides the first cohort of hundreds of subjects, a separate validation cohort made up of 120 different subjects was used. Typing coverage varied by locus: roughly 620-640 donors for A, B, C, DRB1 and DQB1; around 560 for DQA1; nearly 610 for DPA1; fewer than 480 for DPB1. A later genetic analysis took genome-wide SNP genotypes for about three fifths of the 666 donors and used that subset as a discovery cohort. The study profiled the T cell repertoires of about 720 subjects by immunosequencing and related them to cytomegalovirus serostatus. All discovery cohort repertoires had been generated on a single sequencing platform. Of the roughly 400 genotyped donors, roughly 85% fell in the genetic ancestry cluster associated with self-reported Caucasian donors. Both class I and class II loci were covered by HLA typing, at four-digit resolution. An early release covering roughly 600 HLA-typed donors comprised roughly 300 gigabases of sequencing data and roughly 85 million unique TCR sequences. An earlier analysis of 587 of the donors applied high-throughput TCR beta sequencing to assess whether each TCR beta V gene segment acted as functional or pseudogenic. A later analysis re-examined previously published TCR beta repertoires from 500 to 700 donors and added high-resolution HLA genotyping to investigate patterns of TCR occurrence. The study combined high-throughput TCR immunosequencing, statistical association of individual TCRs with disease status, and machine learning to predict cytomegalovirus infection status. The study was designed to test whether signatures of past pathogen exposure could be identified by cataloging public T cell receptors. Alongside the repertoire data, information on donor age, sex, ethnicity and CMV serostatus was compiled. Rather than drawing on any new phenotypic data, the later analysis identified candidate immune exposures from TCR beta sequences and the way those sequences occurred across donors.

Library prep was done by the immunoSEQ multiplex PCR assay. The multiplex PCR relied on a mix of 60 forward primers for TCR Vbeta segments and 13 reverse primers for TCR Jbeta segments. A multiplex PCR assay on genomic DNA amplified the CDR3 region of rearranged TCR beta genes. The amplified TCR beta libraries were sequenced on the Illumina HiSeq System as 87-base-pair reads. On the study's bioinformatics: A later analysis tallied tens of millions of unique TCR beta chains across the 700 or so repertoires, and some 12 million of those chains were shared by two or more donors. Raw reads were error-corrected and collapsed into unique sequences by a nearest-neighbor algorithm in which closely related sequences were merged to remove PCR and sequencing errors. V, D and J gene segments were assigned by aligning CDR3 sequences to IMGT reference sequences. Each retained sequence needed at least a six-nucleotide match to both a V gene segment and a J gene segment. A rearrangement counted as productive if the CDR3 had no stop codons and remained in frame with V and J, and every other rearrangement counted as non-productive. CDR3 was defined according to IMGT convention as the region running from the second conserved V-encoded cysteine to the conserved J-encoded phenylalanine. Sequences without an unambiguous match to a single V gene segment were excluded from the earlier analysis of approximately 600 of the donors. In an earlier analysis of approximately 590 of the donors, V segments were called functional above 56.7% productive rearrangements and were called segregating when the between-donor standard deviation exceeded 5%. A statistical classification framework was built to diagnose cytomegalovirus status from the catalog of TCR beta chain sequences. In a later analysis, V and J genes were assigned by comparing TCR nucleotide sequences against IMGT/GENE-DB human TR gene sequences. The TCRdist pipeline was used in a later analysis to assign CDR3 sequences and most-parsimonious VDJ recombination scenarios. In a later analysis, each TCR beta chain was defined by its CDR3 amino acid sequence together with its V-gene family, and reads lacking a unique V-gene family were excluded. A later analysis removed 592 highly shared, low-generation-probability nucleotide sequences to deal with suspected cross-contamination and a sequencing artifact. For each public chain, a later analysis derived a clonal expansion index from normalized ranks of inferred template counts within each repertoire. In a later analysis, generation probabilities were computed with a VDJ recombination model fitted to out-of-frame rearrangements, and the resulting probabilities were checked against IGoR. In a later analysis, TCR-TCR, TCR-HLA and TCR-CMV co-occurrence was scored with hypergeometric tests, and a repertoire-size bias correction was applied to TCR pairs. In a later analysis, false discovery rates were estimated by permuting HLA or CMV assignments 20 times. In a later analysis, co-occurring TCRs were grouped using DBSCAN, with TCRdist sequence similarity added in when clustering inside HLA-allele-positive subsets. Repertoires with fewer than 30,000 or more than 120,000 public chains, plus five repertoires with anomalous nucleotide sharing, were excluded from co-occurrence clustering. Entries here come from immuneACCESS through TCRdb and include only in-frame sequences with V and J called. Some clones fail to appear in such tables; in the studies checked, an unresolved V gene covers under half of the shortfall, and the cause of the remainder is unknown. V, J and clone size are those of that table, while D and trimming were read from the DNA. Recorded for this sample are around 130,000 clones; around 8.5% of them occurred a single time. The leading ten clones occupy 5.5% of the sample.

As concerns this clone: The antigen this receptor binds is unknown. Within one base of it there is no much larger clone, and no base qualities were kept.

The cohort comprised around 690 healthy bone marrow donors. At the time of sampling, all cohort members were nominally healthy, though unrecorded immune exposures were likely present. The donor was CMV seronegative and belonged to the group of under 400 seronegative cohort members. A peripheral blood sample was provided by each donor, and peripheral blood mononuclear cells were used for TCR beta sequencing. The Qiagen DNeasy Blood Extraction Kit was used to extract genomic DNA from the blood cell samples. Here is what the overall study found, with its caveats: In an earlier analysis of fewer than 750 of the donors, most TCR beta V segments were observed in productive rearrangements about 90% or about 30% of the time, broadly matching IMGT annotations. Compared with the roughly 700-donor mean, donors in an Asian-associated ancestry cluster had fewer N-insertions in productive TCRs, according to a later genetic analysis. A group of highly shared sequence variants was considered likely to be a technical artifact of the sequencing pipeline. A later analysis associated about 17,000 TCR beta sequences with specific HLA alleles at a false discovery rate of 0.05. The 87-base-pair reads could not distinguish some IMGT-functional V segments, including TRBV6-2 and TRBV6-3, so those segments were excluded. A later genetic analysis associated a missense DCLRE1C variant with V-gene and J-gene trimming of TCR beta chains, and an independent cohort replicated the association. The classifier was reported to diagnose cytomegalovirus status with high specificity and sensitivity in both the original cohort and the validation cohort. According to the authors, the approach could potentially be generalized to other disease states and immunological phenotypes. This cohort had only TCR beta chains sequenced, and the lack of alpha or paired-chain data limited which features could be detected. A few of the identified cytomegalovirus-associated TCR beta chains were confirmed in vitro to be specific for cytomegalovirus antigens. Linkage disequilibrium might explain the correlated functional status among segregating V segments, but an unknown experimental factor could not be excluded. A later analysis found that most CMV-associated TCR beta chains appeared HLA-restricted, with HLA associations seemingly driven largely by CMV exposure. A later analysis found that TCR association rates varied across HLA loci, with DRB1 alleles showing the most associated TCRs and HLA-C alleles the fewest. Presence/absence analyses assumed roughly uniform sequencing depth across donors, an assumption that may not hold. Strong co-occurrence of HLA alleles, especially DR and DQ, made assigning TCR associations to individual alleles difficult. The study listed 150 to 200 TCR beta chains as associated with cytomegalovirus. A further reported finding was that TCR beta sequences accurately predicted the HLA-A and HLA-B alleles for most subjects in the first cohort. The only immune exposure information available for the cohort was CMV serostatus. In a later analysis, HLA-associated TCR beta chains were found to be more clonally expanded and to have lower generation probabilities than equally common non-associated chains. Several of the top co-occurrence clusters appeared to be linked to parvovirus B19, influenza, CMV and Epstein-Barr virus, according to a later analysis. Because HLA typing was unavailable for some donors at each locus, only the typed subset was used in association tests. Across donors, most TCR sequences were observed very rarely, whereas some public TCRs were present in many individuals. Because counts were too low, 15 to 20 rarely observed V segments, including chromosome 9 orphons, were excluded from the earlier analysis of about 500 of the donors.

The germline V gene encodes CDR1 SEHNR and CDR2 FQNEAQ (reference sequence). V and J are truncated by 5 bases and 2 bases respectively, leaving an intervening sequence of 10 bases. From its cysteine to its phenylalanine, the CDR3 spans 14 amino acids. The read is trimmed to its CDR3 DNA, 42 bases read in frame from base 1. The TCR was taken from a man in his forties in good health and CMV-seronegative. Sequences were obtained from PBMCs. The chain joins TRBV7-9 to TRBJ1-5; the best D guess is TRBD1, with 5 bases matching. The DNA sequence reads TGTGCCAGCAGCCGCCTAGGGGGCAATCAGCCCCAGCATTTT. It codes for CASSRLGGNQPQHF.